The 26 T cell receptor beta chains below were found in one sample sequenced in a study of shared clonotypes between healthy human individuals. Clones were sequenced by immunoSEQ multiplex PCR, and TCRdb holds only the in-frame ones, with some missing. The sample consists of more than 2,000,000 clones, more than 90% of them appearing once. The sample consisted of naive CD4+ T cells sorted from blood. Described subset: CD45RA+ positively selected. Receptor source: a young man in good health.

The CDR3 spells CASSYVAGGPTGELFF. CDR3 DNA: TGTGCCAGCAGTTACGTCGCAGGGGGCCCCACCGGGGAGCTGTTTTTT. This sequence joins TRBV6-5 and TRBJ2-2, with 8 bases matching TRBD1. This CDR3 region has 16 residues. CDR1 is MNHEY and CDR2 is SVGAGI in the germline V gene. With V trimmed by 2 bases and J by 4 bases, 6 bases remained unmatched.

V and J are TRBV14 and TRBJ2-7; no firm D call. Trimming took 1 base from V and 7 from J, leaving 8 bases between them. CDR1 is SGHDN, CDR2 FVKESK, per germline. The CDR3 sequence is 12 residues long. The CDR3 nucleotides are TGTGCCAGCAGCCAAGCCCCGACAGAGCAGTACTTC. It yields the protein CASSQAPTEQYF.

This sequence joins TRBV18 and TRBJ2-1; 11 nucleotides match TRBD2. Germline values: CDR1 KGHSH, CDR2 LQKENI. CDR3 length: 16 residues. V gave up 3 bases and J gave up 9 bases; unmatched junction bases: 10. The CDR3 spells CASSPVSGGAGAEQFF. CDR3 coding DNA: TGTGCCAGCTCACCCGTTAGCGGGGGGGCCGGGGCTGAGCAGTTCTTC. Combining the CDR3 with reference TRBV18 and TRBJ2-1 gives the whole variable domain NAGVMQNPRHLVRRRGQEARLRCSPMKGHSHVYWYRQLPEEGLKFMVYLQKENIIDESGMPKERFSAEFPKEGPSILRIQQVVRGDSAAYFCASSPVSGGAGAEQFFGPGTRLTVL.

V is TRBV7-2 and J is TRBJ1-2; D uncertain. CDR3 length equals 13 residues. The V end lost 1 base, the J end lost 5 bases, and 8 bases lay between the germline ends. The germline gives CDR1 SGHTA, CDR2 FQGNSA. The CDR3 nucleotides are TGTGCCAGCAGCTTAGTGGACTCTTATGGCTACACCTTC. It translates to CASSLVDSYGYTF.

The CDR3, as DNA: TGTGCCTGGAGTCCTACGGGGCTACTTTCAGATACGCAGTATTTT. Translated: CAWSPTGLLSDTQYF. The chain recombines TRBV30 with TRBJ2-3; D may match TRBD1 or TRBD2 (5 bases each). Per the germline V gene, CDR1 is GTSNPN and CDR2 is SVGIG (reference sequence). The CDR3 consists of 15 residues. V lost 2 bases to trimming and J lost 4 bases, with 16 bases between them. Combining the CDR3 with reference TRBV30 and TRBJ2-3 gives the whole variable domain SQTIHQWPATLVQPVGSPLSLECTVEGTSNPNLYWYRQAAGRGLQLLFYSVGIGQISSEVPQNLSASRPQDRQFILSSKKLLLSDSGFYLCAWSPTGLLSDTQYFGPGTRLTVL.

This clone has just one count. CDR3 residues: CAISWTSGGASTDTQYF. As DNA, the CDR3 is TGTGCCATCAGTTGGACTAGCGGGGGGGCTAGCACAGATACGCAGTATTTT. The rearrangement joins TRBV10-3 to TRBJ2-3; 15 positions match TRBD2. The CDR3 spans 17 residues. The V gene's germline CDR1 is ENHRY and CDR2 SYGVKD. V was pared by 5 bases and J by 0 bases, with 3 bases of the junction left unmatched.

The rearrangement uses TRBV6-5 and TRBJ2-3; no clear D gene. Germline CDR1 MNHEY, CDR2 SVGAGI. This CDR3 has 15 residues. Trimming pared 2 bases from V and 4 bases from J, leaving 13 bases between. The CDR3 coding sequence is TGTGCCAGCAGTTACCTCTGGTCTCGGCCAGATACGCAGTATTTT. Encoded protein: CASSYLWSRPDTQYF.

V is TRBV4-3 and J is TRBJ2-1; 8 positions agree with TRBD1. The CDR3 runs to 16 residues. V lost 6 bases, J lost 2 bases, and 9 bases stayed unmatched. Germline CDR1 LGHNA, CDR2 YSLEER. CDR3 loop: CASRLTGTGPYNEQFF. In DNA form, the CDR3 reads TGCGCCAGCAGGCTTACCGGGACAGGCCCCTACAATGAGCAGTTCTTC.

The gene calls are TRBV6-6 and TRBJ2-7; perhaps TRBD2 as D (5 bases). Trimming cost V 2 bases and J 3 bases, with 11 bases left between them. The germline V gene has CDR1 MNHNY and CDR2 SVGAGI (reference sequence). The CDR3 totals 14 residues. Here the CDR3 DNA reads TGTGCCAGCAGTTACGGGCGGGCCAACTACGAGCAGTACTTC. Translating it yields CASSYGRANYEQYF.

The chain has TRBV5-1 and TRBJ1-3; D may be TRBD1 (5 bases). The V gene lost 3 bases and the J gene lost 0 bases, with 13 bases spanning the gap. The germline gives CDR1 SGHRS, CDR2 YFSETQ. The CDR3 is made up of 16 amino acids. The CDR3 coding sequence is TGCGCCAGCAGCTGGACAACAGCGGACTCTGGAAACACCATATATTTT. Translated, it gives CASSWTTADSGNTIYF.

J is TRBJ2-1 and V is TRBV28; 7 positions match TRBD2. CDR3 size: 13 residues. Germline CDR1 and CDR2: MDHEN and SYDVKM. After removal of 4 bases from V and 5 bases from J, the junction contained 2 bases not matched to a gene. The CDR3 DNA sequence: TGTGCCAGCAGTTGGGGAGGGGACAATGAGCAGTTCTTC. The encoded protein is CASSWGGDNEQFF.

This chain connects TRBV29-1 to TRBJ1-2; no definite D call. The V and J ends lost 6 bases and 0 bases respectively, with 11 bases between them. This CDR3 has 13 residues. CDR1 is SQVTM and CDR2 is ANQGSEA in the germline V gene. CDR3 sequence: CSVRADSNYGYTF. The CDR3 nucleotides are TGCAGCGTGCGGGCAGATTCTAACTATGGCTACACCTTC.

In its sample, this clone was seen once. The rearrangement links TRBV4-1 to TRBJ2-4; tentatively, D is TRBD2 (5 bases). Germline V gives CDR1 MGHRA, CDR2 YSYEKL. V was cut by 4 bases and J by 8 bases, with 12 bases left in between. The CDR3 is 13 residues long. The CDR3 here is CASSLYMEDIQYF. In DNA, the CDR3 is TGCGCCAGCAGCCTCTATATGGAGGACATTCAGTACTTC.

To note about this clone: Other nucleotide sequences from this sample produce the same CDR3. This chain connects TRBV7-9 to TRBJ1-2; TRBD1 agrees at 7 bases. CDR3 size: 14 residues. V shed 1 base and J 4 bases; nucleotides not matched to a gene: 3. CDR1 and CDR2 from the germline V gene are SEHNR and FQNEAQ (reference sequence). For the CDR3, the DNA is TGTGCCAGCAGCTTAGGAGGGGGCGGCTATGGCTACACCTTC. Amino acid sequence: CASSLGGGGYGYTF.

The V and J genes are TRBV7-5 and TRBJ1-6; the D call in the table, TRBD1, was not verified against the DNA. TRBV7-5 is recorded as a pseudogene. The CDR3 covers 16 residues. The CDR3 DNA reads TGTGCCAGAAGCCAACAGAGCCCGAAGGTATATTCACCCCTCCACTTT. Amino acid sequence: CARSQQSPKVYSPLHF.

V gene TRBV19 combines with J gene TRBJ2-7; 9 bases map to TRBD1. This CDR3 region has 15 residues. Germline trimming cut 5 bases from V and 0 bases from J; bases unmatched to any gene: 5. CDR1 and CDR2 from the germline V gene are LNHDA and SQIVND (reference sequence). In nucleotides, the CDR3 is TGTGCCAGTAGTGTCGGGACAGGGCACTCCTACGAGCAGTACTTC. This gives the protein CASSVGTGHSYEQYF. Full variable domain (rest looked up from reference TRBV19 and TRBJ2-7): DGGITQSPKYLFRKEGQNVTLSCEQNLNHDAMYWYRQDPGQGLRLIYYSQIVNDFQKGDIAEGYSVSREKKESFPLTVTSAQKNPTAFYLCASSVGTGHSYEQYFGPGTRLTVT.

This clone appeared once. This chain connects TRBV2 to TRBJ1-2; tentative D call: TRBD1 (6 bases). Trimming pared 8 bases from V and 3 bases from J, leaving 13 bases between. This CDR3 spans 13 amino acids. Germline values: CDR1 SNHLY, CDR2 FYNNEI. The CDR3 protein is CASAPGTYYGYTF. CDR3 DNA sequence: TGTGCCAGCGCCCCCGGGACATACTATGGCTACACCTTC. The variable domain in full, completed from reference TRBV2 and TRBJ1-2, reads EPEVTQTPSHQVTQMGQEVILRCVPISNHLYFYWYRQILGQKVEFLVSFYNNEISEKSEIFDDQFSVERPDGSNFTLKIRSTKLEDSAMYFCASAPGTYYGYTFGSGTRLTVV.

The chain carries TRBV5-1 and TRBJ2-5; 10 positions agree with TRBD1. This CDR3 comprises 16 residues. Germline V gives CDR1 SGHRS, CDR2 YFSETQ. Unmatched junction bases numbered 11, after V lost 4 bases and J lost 5 bases. CDR3 in amino acids: CASSMGQGIMGETQYF. The DNA for the CDR3 is TGCGCCAGCAGCATGGGACAGGGGATAATGGGGGAGACCCAGTACTTC.

The gene calls are TRBV5-1 and TRBJ1-6; possible D gene TRBD1, 5 bases. Per germline, CDR1 SGHRS and CDR2 YFSETQ. Trimming left V 0 bases short and J 9 bases short, with 16 bases between. This CDR3 region has 16 residues. As DNA, the CDR3 is TGCGCCAGCAGCTTGGAGGCCGGGGGAGATAGTTCACCCCTCCACTTT. It yields the protein CASSLEAGGDSSPLHF.

Remarks on this clone: The same CDR3 can be traced to other DNA sequences in this sample. The chain uses TRBV2 and TRBJ2-5, with 8 bases aligning to TRBD2. The V segment lost 5 bases and the J segment 1 base; nucleotides outside the gene matches: 9. This CDR3 is 16 amino acids long. CDR1 is SNHLY and CDR2 is FYNNEI in the germline V gene. The CDR3 DNA is TGTGCCAGCAGTCAATGGGGACTAGGGACCCAAGAGACCCAGTACTTC. Amino acid sequence: CASSQWGLGTQETQYF.

About this clone: The same CDR3 also results from other DNA sequences found in this sample. The chain recombines TRBV30 with TRBJ1-5, with TRBD1 identical over 9 bases. Trimming removed 2 bases from V and 4 bases from J; junction bases left unmatched: 3. The CDR3 extends over 14 amino acids. The germline CDR1 and CDR2 sequences are GTSNPN and SVGIG (reference sequence). The CDR3: CAWSTGTGNQPQHF. CDR3 nucleotides: TGTGCCTGGAGTACCGGGACAGGGAATCAGCCCCAGCATTTT.

This chain joins TRBV7-9 and TRBJ2-5, with 7 bases that match TRBD2. V lost 4 bases to trimming and J lost 2 bases; unmatched junction nucleotides: 7. Germline V gives CDR1 SEHNR, CDR2 FQNEAQ (reference sequence). The CDR3 contains 15 residues. The CDR3 region has the DNA TGTGCCAGCAGCTCCACCGGGACTACTCAAGAGACCCAGTACTTC. This sequence encodes CASSSTGTTQETQYF. The full variable domain, in which reference TRBV7-9 and TRBJ2-5 provide the parts outside the CDR3, is DTGVSQNPRHKITKRGQNVTFRCDPISEHNRLYWYRQTLGQGPEFLTYFQNEAQLEKSRLLSDRFSAERPKGSFSTLEIQRTEQGDSAMYLCASSSTGTTQETQYFGPGTRLLVL.

The chain employs TRBV29-1 and TRBJ2-3; 9 bases line up with TRBD1. After removal of 6 bases from V and 2 bases from J, the junction contained 6 bases not matched to a gene. The CDR3 has 14 amino acids. Germline loops: CDR1 SQVTM, CDR2 ANQGSEA. The DNA for the CDR3 is TGCAGCGTGATGGGACAGGGTGTCACAGATACGCAGTATTTT. Protein sequence: CSVMGQGVTDTQYF.

CDR3 residues: CASSRELNYGYTF. CDR3 nucleotides: TGTGCCAGCAGCCGCGAACTTAACTATGGCTACACCTTC. The V gene is TRBV14, the J gene TRBJ1-2; D is ambiguous. Trimming took 4 bases from V and 1 from J, leaving 7 bases between them. The CDR3 spans 13 residues. Germline V gene sequence: CDR1 SGHDN, CDR2 FVKESK.

A note on this clone: Distinct nucleotide sequences in the sample also encode this CDR3. V is TRBV9 and J is TRBJ2-7, with 11 bases identical to TRBD2. The V gene's germline CDR1 is SGDLS and CDR2 YYNGEE. V lost 1 base and J lost 4; bases outside the gene matches: 4. The CDR3 spans 15 residues. The CDR3 bases are TGTGCCAGCAGCGTAACTAGCGGGGGAACGTACGAGCAGTACTTC. It specifies CASSVTSGGTYEQYF.

The chain is built from TRBV11-1 and TRBJ2-7; the D gene is possibly TRBD2 (6 bases). The CDR3 runs to 14 residues. The germline V gene has CDR1 SGHAT and CDR2 FQDESV (reference sequence). The ends were cut back, 6 bases at V and 6 bases at J, with 18 bases in the middle. The CDR3 DNA follows: TGTGCCAGCAGTCGGGGGAAGGTGGCCTCCGAGCAGTACTTC. As protein: CASSRGKVASEQYF.